This TCR beta chain was identified in a study of blood T cell repertoires in COVID-19. Study in general: Acute and convalescent COVID-19 samples came from the United States, Italy and Spain. T cells, B-cell-depleted T cells, or PBMCs supplied cDNA or gDNA.

The ends were cut back, 5 bases at V and 2 bases at J, with 10 bases in the middle. The CDR3 loop spans 14 amino acids. Germline V lookup: CDR1 SGHTA, CDR2 FQGNSA. Points on this clone: Other DNA variants within this sample encode the same CDR3.

In the study's own analysis: Nucleated cell counts were estimated from reference gene primer amplification. The data were produced by immunoSEQ multiplex PCR, yet TCRdb's version contains in-frame clones alone and is incomplete. V and J calls and clone size are given by that table; D and trimming were obtained from the DNA. In the table there are some 220,000 clones, 83% of which are singletons. The receptor was isolated from a human donor in a cohort sampled during active COVID-19. The chain couples TRBV7-2 to TRBJ2-1, with D perhaps matching TRBD1 (5 bases). What was sequenced was peripheral blood. This CDR3 reads CASSLEGAYNEQFF. The CDR3 nucleotides are TGTGCCAGCAGCCTTGAAGGGGCCTACAATGAGCAGTTCTTC.